This T cell receptor beta chain originates from a study of tissue T cells after allogeneic stem cell transplantation. Method: immunoSEQ multiplex PCR; TCRdb's copy keeps in-frame clones and lacks some. The sample shows around 6,600 clones, 69% of them seen only once. Comments on this clone: As yet, its antigen is unknown.

Germline V gene lookup returns CDR1 SGHNT and CDR2 YYREEE (reference sequence). The CDR3 spans 15 residues. Trimming cost V 4 bases and J 7 bases; bases outside gene matches: 7. Study outcomes and limitations: The study did not identify alloreactive or antigen-specific tissue TCRs, and some clones might be persisting host cells. This small cohort was clinically heterogeneous, and sampling depth was a limitation. Anatomically similar tissues had similar TCR repertoires within each patient. Few T cell clones were shared across patients, but motif clusters showed tissue-specific shared signatures.

The specimen comprised tissue from the stomach, sampled at autopsy. The J gene is TRBJ2-7, the V gene TRBV5-4; 14 bases are shared with TRBD2. This receptor was obtained from a woman aged 18-50 years with breast cancer. The CDR3 region is CASSPTSGGAGEQYF. In DNA form, the CDR3 reads TGTGCCAGCAGCCCGACTAGCGGGGGGGCCGGAGAGCAGTACTTC.